These 12 T cell receptor beta chains were sequenced from one sample in a study of T cells in Graves' hyperthyroidism and ophthalmopathy (dated by TCRdb to 2018 to 2020). Preparation of the library involved multiplex PCR. The data were produced on an Illumina HiSeq 2000. The TCR beta CDR3 regions were amplified from the RNA transcripts. For the first round of RT-PCR on the TCR CDR3, the HTBI primer set was used together with the Qiagen OneStep RT-PCR kit. Using fastp at Q25 and MiXCR, TCRdb reprocessed the public reads and kept productive beta chains. When rows share a CDR3 protein, they turn into one entry using the most common DNA and genes. The sample table lists around 290,000 distinct CDR3 sequences, 13% of them with a count of one. Of the sample, almost 8% is held by the ten largest clones. The sample comprised blood. Receptors originate from a young woman with Graves' hyperthyroidism that later progressed to Graves' ophthalmopathy.

The CDR3 DNA reads TGCAGCGTTGCGGGAGGGCCAGTCACCGGGGAGCTGTTTTTT. It yields the protein CSVAGGPVTGELFF. The chain recombines TRBV29-1 with TRBJ2-2; 8 bases fit TRBD2. V shed 4 bases, J shed 4 bases, and the junction held 5 bases outside the gene matches. The CDR3 loop spans 14 amino acids. Germline CDR1 is SQVTM and CDR2 is ANQGSEA.

This clonotype has ten or more counts. The chain employs TRBV6-2 or TRBV6-3 and TRBJ2-7; 9 nucleotides align to TRBD2. Germline V gene sequence: CDR1 MNHEY, CDR2 SVGEGT. V lost 6 bases to trimming and J lost 4 bases; unmatched junction nucleotides: 16. The CDR3 has 17 amino acids. In nucleotides, the CDR3 is TGTGCCAGCAGCTTTCCAACAGCGGGAGGTCCGACGTACGAGCAGTACTTC. Protein sequence: CASSFPTAGGPTYEQYF.

This clonotype has only a few counts. It may be a read error: a sequence one base away is much more abundant. The rearrangement joins TRBV20-1 to TRBJ1-5, with 7 bases lining up with TRBD1. Germline V gene lookup returns CDR1 DFQATT and CDR2 SNEGSKA (reference sequence). The CDR3 sequence is 15 residues long. The CDR3 reads CSANDRDMGNQPRHF. In nucleotides, the CDR3 is TGCAGTGCTAATGACAGGGATATGGGCAATCAGCCCCGGCATTTT.

The V gene is TRBV5-1, the J gene TRBJ1-1; TRBD1 matches 8 bases. The CDR3 has 15 amino acids. Trimming removed 4 bases from V and 4 bases from J; junction bases left unmatched: 9. The germline CDR1 and CDR2 sequences are SGHRS and YFSETQ. This CDR3 is CASSTGQGGGTEAFF. The CDR3 region has the DNA TGCGCCAGCAGCACCGGACAGGGCGGGGGCACTGAAGCTTTCTTT.

This clonotype was seen many times. The chain combines TRBV10-3 with TRBJ2-2; D possibly corresponds to TRBD1 (7 bases). Looked up from germline, CDR1 is ENHRY and CDR2 is SYGVKD. This CDR3 contains 15 residues. The V and J ends lost 2 bases and 6 bases respectively, with 13 bases between them. The CDR3 nucleotides are TGTGCCATCAGTGAGCCGCAGGGGGAGGCCGGGGAGCTGTTTTTT. It is translated as CAISEPQGEAGELFF.

Of note for this clonotype: A much larger clone differs from this one at a single base, so this may be a read error. The chain has TRBV15 and TRBJ2-5; D ambiguous. The germline gives CDR1 LNHNV, CDR2 YYDKDF (reference sequence). The CDR3 has 15 residues. As DNA, the CDR3 is TGTGCCACCACCAGAAGCACCGGGTACCAAGAGACCCAGTACTTC. It codes for CATTRSTGYQETQYF.

This clonotype was seen at least ten times. The rearrangement links TRBV20-1 to TRBJ2-3, with 8 nucleotides matching TRBD2. Per the germline V gene, CDR1 is DFQATT and CDR2 is SNEGSKA (reference sequence). The CDR3 contains 15 residues. Trimming took 0 bases from V and 6 from J; bases not matched to a gene: 8. In DNA form, the CDR3 reads TGCAGTGCTAGAGATGGGGTAGCGGGATTGGATACGCAGTATTTT. Translating gives CSARDGVAGLDTQYF.

This clonotype was detected many times. The chain recombines TRBV18 with TRBJ2-1, with 7 positions matching TRBD2. The CDR3 length is 13 residues. Trimming removed 6 bases from V and 8 bases from J; junction bases left unmatched: 7. Per germline, CDR1 KGHSH and CDR2 LQKENI. CDR3 loop: CASSDSGGDEQFF. In DNA form, the CDR3 reads TGTGCCAGCTCCGACTCGGGGGGAGATGAGCAGTTCTTC.

This clonotype was seen repeatedly, ten times or more. The CDR3 here is CASSDHPTGGLAKNIQYF. The CDR3 DNA sequence: TGTGCCAGCAGCGACCATCCGACGGGAGGGTTAGCCAAAAACATTCAGTACTTC. The chain employs TRBV13 and TRBJ2-4; TRBD2 aligns across 8 bases. The CDR3 contains 18 residues. Germline CDR1 reads PRHDT; CDR2 reads FYEKMQ (reference sequence). V lost 5 bases to trimming and J lost 0 bases; unmatched junction nucleotides: 12.

This chain uses TRBV29-1 with TRBJ1-1; no clear D. The CDR3 is 10 residues long. Per the germline V gene, CDR1 is SQVTM and CDR2 is ANQGSEA. The germline V and J ends were trimmed by 5 bases and 2 bases, with 3 bases remaining between them. In DNA, the CDR3 is TGCAGCGTTCTAAACACTGAAGCTTTCTTT. This encodes CSVLNTEAFF.

Many counts were recorded for this clonotype. The J gene is TRBJ1-1, the V gene TRBV7-2; the D gene is possibly TRBD1 (5 bases). Germline V gene lookup returns CDR1 SGHTA and CDR2 FQGNSA. CDR3 length: 16 amino acids. With 0 bases removed from V and 3 bases from J, the gap between germline ends came to 14 bases. The DNA for the CDR3 is TGTGCCAGCAGCTTAGCTGGGCAGGGTAGGTACACTGAAGCTTTCTTT. Its protein is CASSLAGQGRYTEAFF.

This clonotype occurred many times. V usage is TRBV7-9 and J usage is TRBJ1-1; D possibly corresponds to TRBD1 (5 bases). This CDR3 contains 15 residues. V was pared by 2 bases and J by 0 bases, with 10 bases between. CDR1 and CDR2 from the germline V gene are SEHNR and FQNEAQ (reference sequence). The CDR3 sequence: CASSLFQGVNTEAFF. The CDR3 DNA sequence: TGTGCCAGCAGCTTATTTCAGGGCGTGAACACTGAAGCTTTCTTT. Supplemented by reference TRBV7-9 and TRBJ1-1, the full variable domain reads DTGVSQNPRHKITKRGQNVTFRCDPISEHNRLYWYRQTLGQGPEFLTYFQNEAQLEKSRLLSDRFSAERPKGSFSTLEIQRTEQGDSAMYLCASSLFQGVNTEAFFGQGTRLTVV.